This T cell receptor (beta chain) comes out of a study of T cell responses to AZD1222 COVID-19 vaccine. Study results and limitations: Vaccine-related CD4 TCRs covered spike, predominating at 160-218 and 743-854.

TCRdb's copy holds only in-frame clones and misses some; the assay was immunoSEQ multiplex PCR. The repertoire holds about 130,000 clones, with 88% as singletons. The germline gives CDR1 KGHSH, CDR2 LQKENI. CDR3 size: 13 residues. The germline V and J ends were trimmed by 4 bases and 6 bases, with 9 bases remaining between them. Details on this clone: The antigen remains undetermined.

The sample was peripheral blood, taken on day 0 of AZD1222 vaccination. The sequence derives from an adult in good health. The V gene is TRBV18, the J gene TRBJ2-2; D is undetermined. CDR3 coding DNA: TGTGCCAGCTCACGCGACGGGTCCGGGGAGCTGTTTTTT. Translation gives CASSRDGSGELFF.